The rows below give T cell receptor beta chains drawn from one sample of a study of identical twins. Each CDR3 protein gets one entry after TCRdb re-called the 5' RACE reads with MiXCR. The table has more than 600,000 distinct CDR3 sequences, 18% seen once; the top ten hold around 13%. These data were likewise used in another study, on T cells expressing NK-cell markers.

Sequencing input: PBMCs. Receptors originate from a woman between 18 and 30 years old in good health. Each CDR3 is given with its conserved first and last residue. Fields, in order: V gene, clone size, D gene, J gene, CDR3 protein, CDR3 DNA. A D gene is named only where the DNA matches it firmly. Clone size is stated in some rows and not others, as once, few, many or a class when expanded.

TRBV12-3/TRBV12-4	few	-	TRBJ2-1	CASLSYNEQFF	TGTGCCAGCTTGTCTTACAATGAGCAGTTCTTC
TRBV20-1	-	-	TRBJ1-2	CSANRRSYGYTF	TGCAGTGCTAATCGCCGGAGCTATGGCTACACCTTC
TRBV24-1	few	-	TRBJ2-7	CATSDGAEQYF	TGTGCCACTAGTGACGGGGCCGAGCAGTACTTC
TRBV5-1	few	-	TRBJ2-7	CASSSGLVMSEQYF	TGCGCCAGCAGCTCCGGACTGGTGATGTCCGAGCAGTACTTC
TRBV9	few	TRBD2	TRBJ2-1	CASSEIAGIYNEQFF	TGTGCCAGCAGCGAAATAGCGGGGATCTACAATGAGCAGTTCTTC
TRBV12-3/TRBV12-4	many	TRBD1	TRBJ1-1	CASSPDRGNTEAFF	TGTGCCAGCAGCCCGGACAGGGGGAACACTGAAGCTTTCTTT
TRBV6-1	-	TRBD2	TRBJ2-7	CASSEATSGGPSSYEQYF	TGTGCCAGCAGTGAAGCAACTAGCGGGGGGCCCAGCTCCTACGAGCAGTACTTC
TRBV9	-	-	TRBJ2-2	CASSVASRGNTGELFF	TGTGCCAGCAGCGTAGCCAGCAGGGGAAACACCGGGGAGCTGTTTTTT
TRBV6-5	-	TRBD1	TRBJ2-4	CASTLRDRQYF	TGTGCCAGCACCCTACGGGACAGACAGTACTTC
TRBV5-6	-	-	TRBJ1-5	CASSRTGYGNQPQHF	TGTGCCAGCAGCCGTACAGGGTATGGCAATCAGCCCCAGCATTTT